Listed below are T cell receptor beta chains from one sample, sequenced in a study of a mutant IDH1 vaccine in newly diagnosed glioma. Method: immunoSEQ multiplex PCR; TCRdb's copy keeps in-frame clones and lacks some. The table includes 45,000 or so clones, 81% detected once. No antigens are known for them. Sequencing used PBMCs, obtained from a glioma patient whose treatment included an IDH1 peptide vaccine. Receptors were obtained from a woman aged 40-49 years with glioma. Some clones in this sample may be carry-over from other donors' samples. The CDR3 runs from the conserved cysteine through the conserved F or W. Each record gives: CDR3 length, V gene, D gene, J gene, clone size, CDR3 protein, CDR3 DNA. The D gene is left open where the match is weak. Clone sizes are given selectively: once, few, many, or a class where the clone is expanded.

16	TRBV7-2	TRBD1	TRBJ2-2	once	CASSLGGGQGPWELFF	TGTGCCAGCAGCTTAGGTGGGGGACAGGGCCCCTGGGAGCTGTTTTTT
16	TRBV4-2	-	TRBJ2-5	-	CASSQQDRPSQETQYF	TGTGCCAGCAGCCAGCAAGACAGGCCGTCCCAAGAGACCCAGTACTTC
13	TRBV10-3	-	TRBJ2-2	-	CAIRVGRTGELFF	TGTGCCATCAGGGTCGGACGCACCGGGGAGCTGTTTTTT
13	TRBV19	-	TRBJ2-4	-	CASSSEARSIQYF	TGTGCCAGTAGTAGCGAGGCCCGAAGTATTCAGTACTTC
12	TRBV7-2	-	TRBJ2-1	-	CASTTPGNEQFF	TGTGCCAGCACCACCCCTGGGAATGAGCAGTTCTTC
17	TRBV11-2	TRBD1	TRBJ2-7	-	CASSRSGQGRHYYEQYF	TGTGCCAGCAGCCGATCTGGACAGGGACGGCACTACTACGAGCAGTACTTC
17	TRBV18	-	TRBJ1-3	once	CASSPREVSYSGNTIYF	TGTGCCAGCTCACCTCGGGAGGTTTCTTACTCTGGAAACACCATATATTTT
15	TRBV4-1	TRBD1	TRBJ2-7	-	CASSHPGTGGYEQYF	TGCGCCAGCAGCCATCCCGGGACAGGGGGGTACGAGCAGTACTTC
13	TRBV5-4	-	TRBJ2-2	-	CASSLSSTGELFF	TGTGCCAGCAGCTTGAGCAGCACCGGGGAGCTGTTTTTT
16	TRBV5-6	-	TRBJ2-1	-	CASSPNLGGLYNEQFF	TGTGCCAGCAGCCCGAATTTAGGGGGTCTTTACAATGAGCAGTTCTTC
14	TRBV7-2	-	TRBJ2-7	-	CASSTRGPSSEQYF	TGTGCCAGCAGCACCCGGGGGCCCTCCTCCGAGCAGTACTTC
15	TRBV9	-	TRBJ1-1	few	CASSVSGRRNTEAFF	TGTGCCAGCAGTGTCTCGGGACGCAGGAACACTGAAGCTTTCTTT
17	TRBV4-2	TRBD2	TRBJ2-3	-	CASSQEAGGGAVPTQYF	TGTGCCAGCAGCCAAGAGGCCGGCGGGGGGGCCGTACCTACGCAGTATTTT
13	TRBV18	-	TRBJ2-2	-	CASSPTEAGELFF	TGTGCCAGCTCACCAACAGAGGCCGGGGAGCTGTTTTTT
15	TRBV5-6	-	TRBJ2-6	-	CASSWGTSGANVLTF	TGTGCCAGCAGCTGGGGGACATCTGGGGCCAACGTCCTGACTTTC
13	TRBV5-1	TRBD1	TRBJ2-7	-	CASSLDGTGAHHF	TGCGCCAGCAGCTTGGACGGGACAGGAGCGCACCACTTC
15	TRBV13	-	TRBJ1-1	few	CASSLAGRRNTEAFF	TGTGCCAGCAGCTTAGCCGGCAGGCGGAACACTGAAGCTTTCTTT
15	TRBV28	TRBD1	TRBJ1-5	-	CASRNGQGLNQPQHF	TGTGCCAGCAGAAACGGACAGGGGCTCAATCAGCCCCAGCATTTT
17	TRBV7-9	TRBD1	TRBJ2-4	-	CASSSTGQGQRKDIQYF	TGTGCCAGCAGCTCAACGGGACAGGGTCAACGGAAGGACATTCAGTACTTC
11	TRBV5-1	-	TRBJ2-5	once	CASSLEETQYF	TGCGCCAGCAGCCTAGAAGAGACCCAGTACTTC
19	TRBV21-1	-	TRBJ2-1	-	CASSKAQNTSDRAHNEQFF	TGTGCCAGCAGCAAAGCGCAAAACACATCGGACAGGGCCCACAATGAGCAGTTCTTC
15	TRBV2	TRBD2	TRBJ2-1	-	CASSWAGGSYNEQFF	TGTGCCAGCAGTTGGGCGGGAGGCTCCTACAATGAGCAGTTCTTC
17	TRBV7-9	TRBD2	TRBJ2-3	-	CASSLDLAGPLRNTQYF	TGTGCCAGCAGCTTAGATCTAGCGGGGCCCCTTAGGAATACGCAGTATTTT
18	TRBV7-9	TRBD1	TRBJ2-7	-	CASSLPQGAKFFSYEQYF	TGTGCCAGCAGCTTACCACAGGGGGCAAAATTCTTTTCCTACGAGCAGTACTTC
14	TRBV9	-	TRBJ2-1	-	CASSGATAYNEQFF	TGTGCCAGCAGCGGGGCGACAGCCTACAATGAGCAGTTCTTC
14	TRBV29-1	-	TRBJ1-1	-	CSAAQTGANTEAFF	TGCAGCGCCGCCCAGACAGGAGCCAACACTGAAGCTTTCTTT
12	TRBV14	-	TRBJ2-1	-	CASSQADNEQFF	TGTGCCAGCAGCCAAGCCGATAATGAGCAGTTCTTC
15	TRBV4-3	-	TRBJ2-7	once	CASSQGRSPAYEQYF	TGCGCCAGCAGCCAAGGAAGGTCACCGGCATACGAGCAGTACTTC
15	TRBV5-1	TRBD2	TRBJ2-7	-	CASSPPGGGSYEQYF	TGCGCCAGCAGCCCCCCAGGCGGGGGGTCCTACGAGCAGTACTTC
15	TRBV9	TRBD1	TRBJ1-3	-	CASSVRGGYGNTIYF	TGTGCCAGCAGCGTCAGGGGGGGTTACGGAAACACCATATATTTT
18	TRBV7-6	TRBD1	TRBJ2-1	-	CASSLAPPGTGNYNEQFF	TGTGCCAGCAGCTTAGCGCCCCCCGGGACAGGTAACTACAATGAGCAGTTCTTC
15	TRBV7-9	TRBD2	TRBJ2-1	-	CASSYTSGSYNEQFF	TGTGCCAGCAGCTACACTAGCGGGAGCTACAATGAGCAGTTCTTC
14	TRBV23-1	-	TRBJ1-2	-	CASPRGHFNYGYTF	TGCGCCAGCCCCCGGGGACACTTTAACTATGGCTACACCTTC
14	TRBV7-2	TRBD1	TRBJ1-1	few	CASRTQGSSTEAFF	TGTGCCAGCAGGACACAGGGGTCCTCCACTGAAGCTTTCTTT
14	TRBV15	TRBD1	TRBJ2-2	-	CATRQGANTGELFF	TGTGCCACTAGACAGGGGGCGAACACCGGGGAGCTGTTTTTT
13	TRBV2	TRBD1	TRBJ1-2	-	CASTLDRNYGYTF	TGTGCCAGCACCCTGGACAGGAACTATGGCTACACCTTC
15	TRBV9	-	TRBJ1-1	-	CASSPHVQGGTEAFF	TGTGCCAGCAGCCCTCATGTCCAGGGTGGCACTGAAGCTTTCTTT
16	TRBV10-3	TRBD1	TRBJ1-3	-	CAISANRGATGNTIYF	TGTGCCATCAGTGCAAACAGGGGAGCAACTGGAAACACCATATATTTT
15	TRBV11-3	-	TRBJ2-2	once	CASSLTGPNTGELFF	TGTGCCAGCAGCTTAACAGGGCCCAACACCGGGGAGCTGTTTTTT
13	TRBV5-6	-	TRBJ1-2	-	CASSLQGMAGYTF	TGTGCCAGCAGCCTACAGGGAATGGCTGGCTACACCTTC
12	TRBV10-3	TRBD2	TRBJ2-1	few	CASTASGDEQFF	TGTGCCTCGACCGCTAGCGGCGATGAGCAGTTCTTC
14	TRBV14	TRBD1	TRBJ2-7	-	CASSPFQGALEQYF	TGTGCCAGCAGCCCGTTCCAGGGGGCTTTGGAGCAGTACTTC
13	TRBV6-1	-	TRBJ2-7	-	CAIADRNSYEQYF	TGTGCCATAGCCGACAGGAACTCCTACGAGCAGTACTTC
13	TRBV5-1	-	TRBJ2-5	few	CASSSAREETQYF	TGCGCCAGCAGCTCAGCTAGGGAGGAGACCCAGTACTTC
15	TRBV7-9	TRBD2	TRBJ2-3	-	CASTLGRGGTDTQYF	TGTGCCAGCACCTTAGGCCGGGGGGGCACAGATACGCAGTATTTT
12	TRBV11-3	-	TRBJ2-3	-	CASSLAGDTQYF	TGTGCCAGCAGCTTAGCTGGGGATACGCAGTATTTT
14	TRBV7-9	-	TRBJ1-1	-	CASSKVGSGTEAFF	TGTGCCAGCAGCAAGGTGGGTTCGGGGACTGAAGCTTTCTTT
13	TRBV7-6	-	TRBJ2-7	-	CASSLVGGYEQYF	TGTGCCAGCAGCTTAGTGGGGGGTTACGAGCAGTACTTC
15	TRBV5-4	TRBD2	TRBJ2-3	-	CASTDRGGPTDTQYF	TGTGCCAGCACGGACCGGGGAGGGCCCACAGATACGCAGTATTTT
19	TRBV11-3	-	TRBJ1-3	few	CASSPSFFRQANSGNTIYF	TGTGCCAGCAGCCCCTCTTTCTTTCGACAGGCCAACTCTGGAAACACCATATATTTT
12	TRBV19	-	TRBJ1-2	-	CATAAGSYGYTF	TGTGCCACCGCCGCAGGTTCCTATGGCTACACCTTC
18	TRBV6-4	-	TRBJ2-7	-	CASSDQNHLCVSRYEQYF	TGTGCCAGCAGTGACCAGAACCATCTTTGCGTTAGCCGTTACGAGCAGTACTTC
16	TRBV7-7	-	TRBJ2-2	-	CASSLAPQGGTGELFF	TGTGCTAGCAGCTTAGCTCCGCAGGGGGGTACCGGGGAGCTGTTTTTT
17	TRBV28	-	TRBJ2-2	-	CASSPWGHLKNTGELFF	TGTGCCAGCAGCCCCTGGGGACACCTAAAGAACACCGGGGAGCTGTTTTTT
15	TRBV9	TRBD1	TRBJ2-7	-	CASSADRGGFYEQYF	TGTGCCAGCAGCGCGGACAGGGGAGGCTTCTACGAGCAGTACTTC
14	TRBV27	TRBD1	TRBJ1-2	-	CASSQGQGVGGYTF	TGTGCCAGCAGTCAGGGACAGGGGGTAGGAGGCTACACCTTC
15	TRBV7-9	TRBD2	TRBJ2-7	-	CASSLLSGLADEQYF	TGTGCCAGCAGCTTACTGTCCGGACTAGCAGACGAGCAGTACTTC
15	TRBV18	TRBD1	TRBJ2-7	-	CASSPRGTGKREQYF	TGTGCCAGCTCACCACGGGGGACAGGGAAGCGCGAGCAGTACTTC
13	TRBV2	TRBD2	TRBJ2-1	-	CARTSGGENEQFF	TGTGCCAGGACTAGCGGGGGGGAAAATGAGCAGTTCTTC